The 30 T cell receptor beta chains below all came from one sample that was sequenced in a study of T-cell memory formation after mild COVID-19. MiXCR, run by TCRdb on the 5' RACE reads, gives a single entry per CDR3 protein. Of over 350,000 distinct CDR3 sequences in the sample, approximately 25% were seen once. The sample consisted of PBMCs or a T cell subset sorted from them (not recorded which). The receptor source for this set is an adult woman who had mild COVID-19 (a few samples of this study predate the infection). Cell type and time point are not known.

In this sample, this clonotype turned up a few times. This chain links TRBV18 with TRBJ2-1; D possibly corresponds to TRBD1 (6 bases). Trimming removed 6 bases at V and 2 bases at J, with 8 bases between. Per germline, CDR1 KGHSH and CDR2 LQKENI. The CDR3 spans 13 residues. The CDR3 protein is CASSKGAYNEQFF. CDR3 in DNA: TGTGCCAGCTCTAAGGGGGCCTACAATGAGCAGTTCTTC.

This clonotype was picked up a small number of times. The junction departs from germline at one end; a sequencing error may be responsible. The chain couples TRBV7-3 to TRBJ2-3; 9 bases map to TRBD2. Germline CDR1 reads SGHTA; CDR2 reads FQGTGA. The CDR3 totals 15 residues. Written as DNA, the CDR3 is TGTGCCAGCAGCGTAACTAGCGGGAGCACAGATACGCAGTATTTT. Its translation: CASSVTSGSTDTQYF.

The V gene is TRBV7-9, the J gene TRBJ1-1; D gene unclear. V lost 5 bases, J lost 6 bases, and 7 bases lay in between. Looked up from germline, CDR1 is SEHNR and CDR2 is FQNEAQ (reference sequence). This CDR3 contains 11 residues. The CDR3 DNA is TGTGCCAGCAGCCGGGCCCCTGAAGCTTTCTTT. Its protein is CASSRAPEAFF.

The V call is TRBV6-6, the J call TRBJ2-3, with 14 bases lining up with TRBD2. After removal of 2 bases from V and 5 bases from J, the junction contained 9 bases not matched to a gene. CDR3 length: 18 amino acids. Germline loops: CDR1 MNHNY, CDR2 SVGAGI (reference sequence). The CDR3 protein is CASSYQPGLAGVGDTQYF. The CDR3 nucleotides read TGTGCCAGCAGTTACCAACCGGGACTAGCGGGAGTGGGAGATACGCAGTATTTT.

The CDR3 coding sequence is TGTGCCAGCAGCTTAGACGGGTTTAGTTCCGGGGAGCTGTTTTTT. Its translation is CASSLDGFSSGELFF. This sequence joins TRBV11-3 and TRBJ2-2; D not certain. Germline V gene data show CDR1 as SGHNT and CDR2 as YENEEA. This CDR3 region has 15 residues. V lost 0 bases, J lost 6 bases, and 11 bases lay in between.

This clonotype was observed a handful of times. The chain carries TRBV9 and TRBJ1-2; no firm D call. V was pared by 6 bases and J by 8 bases, with 20 bases between. Per the germline V gene, CDR1 is SGDLS and CDR2 is YYNGEE. The CDR3 contains 14 residues. Here the CDR3 DNA reads TGTGCCAGCAACATTGTAGGGTCCGGTAGGGGCTACACCTTC. It translates to CASNIVGSGRGYTF.

This clonotype was counted between two and nine times. This chain uses TRBV7-3 with TRBJ2-7; D may be TRBD1 (6 bases). The germline gives CDR1 SGHTA, CDR2 FQGTGA. V dropped 2 bases and J dropped 2 bases, with 13 bases sitting between them. The CDR3 sequence is 15 residues long. The DNA of the CDR3 is TGTGCCAGCAGCTTAGCCGCAGGGGCAGCCTACGAGCAGTACTTC. It is translated as CASSLAAGAAYEQYF.

This clonotype has only a few counts. The rearrangement uses TRBV30 and TRBJ2-3; 9 nucleotides line up with TRBD1. The germline V gene has CDR1 GTSNPN and CDR2 SVGIG (reference sequence). J was trimmed by 2 bases and V by 0 bases; bases with no gene match: 3. The CDR3 contains 15 residues. The CDR3 sequence: CAWSVGDRDTDTQYF. As DNA, the CDR3 is TGTGCCTGGAGTGTCGGGGACAGGGACACAGATACGCAGTATTTT.

This clonotype was seen many times. The chain employs TRBV5-1 and TRBJ2-7; D is possibly TRBD1 (6 bases). The CDR3 contains 13 residues. V shed 4 bases and J shed 2 bases, with 10 bases lying between them. Germline V lookup: CDR1 SGHRS, CDR2 YFSETQ. The CDR3 region is CASSVDSAYEQYF. DNA of the CDR3: TGCGCCAGCAGCGTGGACAGCGCCTACGAGCAGTACTTC.

This clonotype appeared a few times. The CDR3 DNA follows: TGTGCCAGCAGCTTAGTTTCTGGACTCCCCACAGATACGCAGTATTTT. This encodes CASSLVSGLPTDTQYF. The V gene is TRBV11-2, the J gene TRBJ2-3; D perhaps matches TRBD2 (5 bases). Trimming pared 1 base from V and 2 bases from J, leaving 13 bases between. Germline V CDR1 and CDR2: SGHAT, FQNNGV. The CDR3 runs to 16 residues.

This clonotype turned up a few times. This chain joins TRBV27 and TRBJ1-6; no firm D call. The CDR3 has 15 residues. The germline V and J ends were trimmed by 4 bases and 10 bases, with 17 bases remaining between them. Germline V lookup: CDR1 MNHEY, CDR2 SMNVEV (reference sequence). Here the CDR3 reads CASSSKAHHGSPLHF. In DNA form, the CDR3 reads TGTGCCAGCAGTTCGAAAGCCCACCACGGGTCACCCCTCCACTTT.

The chain uses TRBV19 and TRBJ2-3; no reliable D call. V was clipped by 6 bases and J by 6 bases, with 7 bases between them. CDR3 length equals 11 residues. Germline CDR1 reads LNHDA; CDR2 reads SQIVND (reference sequence). CDR3 coding DNA: TGTGCCAGTAGCTCCCTCGATACGCAGTATTTT. Translating gives CASSSLDTQYF.

The V and J genes are TRBV5-1 and TRBJ2-3; D gene unclear. The ends were cut back, 5 bases at V and 3 bases at J, with 7 bases in the middle. The length of the CDR3 is 12 residues. Germline CDR1 and CDR2: SGHRS and YFSETQ. The CDR3 nucleotides read TGCGCCAGCAGGCCCACGACAGATACGCAGTATTTT. It is translated as CASRPTTDTQYF.

This clonotype was recorded a few times. The chain carries TRBV19 and TRBJ1-2; 8 nucleotides line up with TRBD1. Trimming at V came to 3 bases and at J to 4 bases, leaving 4 bases not matched to a gene. CDR3 length equals 14 residues. The V gene's germline CDR1 is LNHDA and CDR2 SQIVND (reference sequence). The CDR3, as DNA: TGTGCCAGTAGTATCCCGGGACAGGCCTATGGCTACACCTTC. Translated, it gives CASSIPGQAYGYTF.

This clonotype occurred a few times. The chain uses TRBV20-1 and TRBJ2-1, with 8 bases aligning to TRBD2. Germline CDR1 is DFQATT and CDR2 is SNEGSKA (reference sequence). V gave up 3 bases and J gave up 5 bases; unmatched junction bases: 9. This CDR3 spans 15 amino acids. CDR3 region: CSARDPSGQHNEQFF. DNA for the CDR3: TGCAGTGCTAGGGATCCTAGCGGGCAACACAATGAGCAGTTCTTC.

The genes are TRBV29-1 and TRBJ2-7; tentatively, D is TRBD1 (7 bases). In germline, CDR1 is SQVTM, CDR2 ANQGSEA. V gave up 7 bases and J gave up 6 bases, with 28 bases separating them. This CDR3 contains 16 residues. The CDR3: CSAGGGWDLALSEQYF. For the CDR3, the DNA is TGCAGCGCCGGAGGGGGCTGGGACCTCGCCCTTAGCGAGCAGTACTTC.

The V and J genes are TRBV7-2 and TRBJ2-7; TRBD2 agrees at 13 bases. Trimming at V came to 5 bases and at J to 7 bases, leaving 23 bases not matched to a gene. The CDR3 has 20 residues. CDR1 and CDR2 (germline): SGHTA, FQGNSA. This CDR3 reads CASSPSQVAAFRTSGSEQYF. As DNA, the CDR3 is TGTGCCAGCAGCCCGAGCCAGGTCGCAGCTTTTCGGACTAGCGGGAGTGAGCAGTACTTC.

This clonotype has a handful of counts. V and J are TRBV12-3 or TRBV12-4 and TRBJ2-7; D is unclear. The V end was cut by 8 bases, the J end by 3 bases, with 8 bases between. This CDR3 contains 11 residues. The CDR3 nucleotides read TGTGCCAGCGGGGATTACTACGAGCAGTACTTC. Residues: CASGDYYEQYF.

The chain recombines TRBV3-1 with TRBJ2-1, with D perhaps TRBD2 (5 bases). The CDR3 consists of 14 residues. From germline, CDR1 is LGHDT and CDR2 YNNKEL (reference sequence). The V end lost 0 bases, the J end lost 10 bases, and 13 bases lay between the germline ends. The CDR3 DNA reads as TGTGCCAGCAGCCAAGACGTCGCTAGCCGCGAGCAGTTCTTC. It codes for CASSQDVASREQFF.

This chain connects TRBV20-1 to TRBJ2-3; the match to TRBD1 covers 10 bases. Germline V gene lookup returns CDR1 DFQATT and CDR2 SNEGSKA (reference sequence). Trimming took 5 bases from V and 0 from J; bases not matched to a gene: 2. This CDR3 has 14 amino acids. CDR3 coding DNA: TGCAGTGCTGGGGACAGGGGTAGCACAGATACGCAGTATTTT. Encoded protein: CSAGDRGSTDTQYF.

This clonotype was found a few times. This chain connects TRBV5-1 to TRBJ1-1; D gene uncertain. Germline V gene data show CDR1 as SGHRS and CDR2 as YFSETQ. The length of the CDR3 is 14 residues. Trimming cost V 7 bases and J 0 bases, with 13 bases left between them. The CDR3, as DNA: TGCGCCAGCCAGTCCGGAGACATGAACACTGAAGCTTTCTTT. Translated: CASQSGDMNTEAFF.

A single count supports this clonotype. V gene TRBV19 combines with J gene TRBJ1-4; the D is unclear. With 4 bases removed from V and 4 bases from J, the gap between germline ends came to 10 bases. The CDR3 covers 14 residues. Germline V gives CDR1 LNHDA, CDR2 SQIVND (reference sequence). CDR3 DNA: TGTGCCAGTAGTACCCCCGGGAGTAATGAAAAACTGTTTTTT. It specifies CASSTPGSNEKLFF.

The chain uses TRBV29-1 and TRBJ2-1; no reliable D call. V was shortened by 4 bases and J by 0 bases, with 10 bases between the two germline ends. CDR3 length: 14 residues. Per the germline V gene, CDR1 is SQVTM and CDR2 is ANQGSEA. In nucleotides, the CDR3 is TGCAGCGTTGCGGCGGAAAGCTCCTACAATGAGCAGTTCTTC. Translated, it gives CSVAAESSYNEQFF.

The chain is built from TRBV20-1 and TRBJ2-7; possibly TRBD1 for D (5 bases). The ends were cut back, 0 bases at V and 0 bases at J, with 9 bases in the middle. This CDR3 is 14 amino acids long. Germline values: CDR1 DFQATT, CDR2 SNEGSKA (reference sequence). CDR3 amino acids: CSARDRDSSYEQYF. CDR3 bases: TGCAGTGCTAGAGATAGAGACAGCTCCTACGAGCAGTACTTC.

The genes are TRBV4-1 and TRBJ1-2; no reliable D call. The CDR3 loop spans 16 amino acids. Germline V gives CDR1 MGHRA, CDR2 YSYEKL. Trimming took off 0 bases at V and 4 bases at J, with 15 bases between the two ends. CDR3 sequence reads: CASSQDQTRSLYGYTF. The CDR3 DNA reads as TGCGCCAGCAGCCAAGACCAGACACGTTCCCTCTATGGCTACACCTTC.

This clonotype was picked up many times. The gene calls are TRBV3-1 and TRBJ2-7; 10 bases line up with TRBD1. This CDR3 region has 13 residues. Germline CDR1 reads LGHDT; CDR2 reads YNNKEL (reference sequence). V lost 4 bases, J lost 7 bases, and 4 bases stayed unmatched. The CDR3 sequence: CASSRQGAREQYF. In DNA form, the CDR3 reads TGTGCCAGCAGCCGACAGGGGGCTCGTGAGCAGTACTTC.

This clonotype was detected only a few times. The chain uses TRBV7-9 and TRBJ2-7; 7 positions agree with TRBD2. J lost 7 bases, V lost 1 base, and 19 bases had no gene match. The CDR3 loop spans 18 amino acids. Germline lookup yields CDR1 SEHNR and CDR2 FQNEAQ (reference sequence). The CDR3 DNA reads as TGTGCCAGCAGCTTAGGGGGGACGGGAGGCCGAGAATGGAGTGAGCAGTACTTC. Its protein is CASSLGGTGGREWSEQYF.

A few counts support this clonotype. This chain joins TRBV7-9 and TRBJ2-7; tentatively, D is TRBD1 (5 bases). Deletions cut 5 bases from V and 4 bases from J, with 15 bases between. Germline V CDR1 and CDR2: SEHNR, FQNEAQ (reference sequence). The CDR3 spans 14 residues. The CDR3 spells CASSGGLDRYEQYF. The CDR3 nucleotides read TGTGCCAGCAGCGGCGGATTAGACAGATACGAGCAGTACTTC.

This chain joins TRBV7-9 and TRBJ2-1, with unresolved D. Germline CDR1 reads SEHNR; CDR2 reads FQNEAQ (reference sequence). V was clipped by 6 bases and J by 6 bases, with 3 bases between them. The CDR3 covers 10 residues. The CDR3 protein is CASRTNEQFF. CDR3 in DNA: TGTGCCAGCAGAACCAATGAGCAGTTCTTC.

The table lists this clonotype with a count of one. The V call is TRBV4-2, the J call TRBJ2-1, with D tentatively TRBD1 or TRBD2 (5 bases each). CDR3 length: 18 amino acids. V lost 0 bases to trimming and J lost 0 bases, with 15 bases between them. In germline, CDR1 is LGHNA, CDR2 YNFKEQ. The CDR3, as DNA: TGTGCCAGCAGCCAAGAGGGGGTACGGGTGAGCTCCTACAATGAGCAGTTCTTC. Its protein product is CASSQEGVRVSSYNEQFF.